This TCR beta chain was sequenced during a study of neurological immune-mediated disorders. 2 million PBMCs stored at -80 C were the source of the unsorted libraries. The cDNA came from 5'RACE, which used 10-nucleotide random UMIs. TCRdb re-analysed the 5' RACE reads in MiXCR, keeping a single row per CDR3 protein. Counted here are roughly 80,000 distinct CDR3 sequences, roughly 17% occurring once; the ten biggest clones make up approximately 15%. Germline V gene data show CDR1 as SGHDN and CDR2 as FVKESK. Between the trimmed V and J ends, which lost 0 bases and 6 bases, there was a span of 9 bases. This CDR3 spans 14 amino acids. Study-wide points: There were no CDR3 amino acid sequences shared by expanded clones across subjects, a result suggesting private repertoires in all groups. The most TCR clonal expansion was seen in HTLV-1-associated myelopathy, and the least was seen in multiple sclerosis, which fell below healthy controls.

This clonotype was seen many times. What it binds is unknown. The sample comprised PBMCs. The chain joins TRBV14 to TRBJ2-1; D is unresolved. This TCR was sampled from a woman between 40 and 55 years old in good health. The CDR3 region has the DNA TGTGCCAGCAGCCAAGATTTGTGGGTCAATGAGCAGTTCTTC. Its translation: CASSQDLWVNEQFF. Based on the CDR3 plus reference TRBV14 and TRBJ2-1, the full variable domain is EAGVTQFPSHSVIEKGQTVTLRCDPISGHDNLYWYRRVMGKEIKFLLHFVKESKQDESGMPNNRFLAERTGGTYSTLKVQPAELEDSGVYFCASSQDLWVNEQFFGPGTRLTVL.